These T cell receptor beta chains were read from a single sample in a study of type 1 regulatory T cells. MiXCR was run by TCRdb on the reads, yielding one entry per CDR3 protein. The sample has approximately 100,000 distinct CDR3 sequences; 31% are singletons. Input material: CD4+ T cells, either the whole sample or a sorted fraction (not recorded which). The receptors were gathered from a human donor in good health. Both conserved end residues are part of each CDR3. A D gene is named only where the DNA matches it firmly. Clone size, where shown, is once, few, many, or a class for clones that have expanded.

V	size	J	D	DNA	CDR3
TRBV27	.	TRBJ1-5	.	TGTGCCAGCAGTTTGAAGATAAGCAATCAGCCCCAGCATTTT	CASSLKISNQPQHF
TRBV19	once	TRBJ2-6	TRBD2	TGTGCCAGTAAAACTAGCGTCTCTGGGGCCAACGTCCTGACTTTC	CASKTSVSGANVLTF
TRBV3-1	few	TRBJ1-1	.	TGTGCCAGCAGCCTCGACAGTGAAGCTTTCTTT	CASSLDSEAFF
TRBV20-1	.	TRBJ1-5	.	TGCAGTGTCGGGGGGGGAGATCAGCCCCGGCATTTT	CSVGGGDQPRHF
TRBV29-1	few	TRBJ2-2	TRBD2	TGCAGCGTATTAGCGGGAGACACCACCGGGGAGCTGTTTTTT	CSVLAGDTTGELFF
TRBV10-3	.	TRBJ2-1	.	TGTGCCATCAGTGACGGGACCAAGAGCTCCTACAATGAGCAGTTCTTC	CAISDGTKSSYNEQFF
TRBV10-1	.	TRBJ2-7	TRBD1	TGCGCCAGCCGCGGTGGAGACAGGGACTACGAGCAGTACTTC	CASRGGDRDYEQYF
TRBV5-1	.	TRBJ2-1	.	TGCGCCAGCAGCGAAGGTGGGGGGGCTACCTACAATGAGCAGTTCTTC	CASSEGGGATYNEQFF
TRBV12-3/TRBV12-4	.	TRBJ1-5	.	TGTGCCAGCAGTTTGTTCGGTCTCACGGGCAATCAGCCCCAGCATTTT	CASSLFGLTGNQPQHF
TRBV5-1	few	TRBJ2-5	.	TGCGCCAGCAGCTTGGGAATCGGGGAGACCCAGTACTTC	CASSLGIGETQYF
TRBV7-2	.	TRBJ2-1	TRBD2	TGTGCCAGCAGCCTGGGACTAGCAGAAAGTTTGGATGAGCAGTTCTTC	CASSLGLAESLDEQFF
TRBV20-1	few	TRBJ2-1	TRBD2	TGCAGTGCTGCCCAAGGCGGGGGGCAGGGCAATGAGCAGTTCTTC	CSAAQGGGQGNEQFF
TRBV6-2/TRBV6-3	.	TRBJ2-1	TRBD2	TGTGCCAGCAGTTACATCTTACTAGCGGAATACAATGAGCAGTTCTTC	CASSYILLAEYNEQFF
TRBV12-3/TRBV12-4	few	TRBJ2-3	.	TGTGCCAGCGCCGTCGCCAACAGGGTAGATACGCAGTATTTT	CASAVANRVDTQYF
TRBV12-5	.	TRBJ2-7	TRBD1	TGTGCTAGTGGTTCCAATACAGGGGGCCGGGGGGACCGGAAGTACTTC	CASGSNTGGRGDRKYF
TRBV20-1	many	TRBJ1-1	.	TGCAGTGCTAGTGGGATGGAAAGCACTGAAGCTTTCTTT	CSASGMESTEAFF
TRBV7-9	.	TRBJ2-7	.	TGTGCCAGCAGCTCATACGACAGGGACTGGGGCGAGCAGTACTTC	CASSSYDRDWGEQYF
TRBV6-2/TRBV6-3	few	TRBJ2-3	TRBD2	TGTGCCAGCAGTTTCCTGTTGCGGGAGAGTCAAGATACGCAGTATTTT	CASSFLLRESQDTQYF
TRBV7-7	few	TRBJ2-5	TRBD1	TGTGCCAGCAGCTGGACAGGGGGCCAGCAAGAGACCCAGTACTTC	CASSWTGGQQETQYF
TRBV3-1	many	TRBJ1-6	TRBD1	TGTGCCAGCAGCCCCCCGGGACAGGAAAATTCACCCCTCCACTTT	CASSPPGQENSPLHF
TRBV5-6	few	TRBJ2-1	.	TGTGCCAGCAGCACCTACAATGAGCAGTTCTTC	CASSTYNEQFF
TRBV7-2	few	TRBJ2-5	TRBD2	TGTGCCAGCGGCGCGGGGGGAAATAAAGAGACCCAGTACTTC	CASGAGGNKETQYF
TRBV10-2	many	TRBJ2-2	.	TGCGCCAGCAGCCAGAGGTCGGGCGGGGAGCTGTTTTTT	CASSQRSGGELFF
TRBV7-2	few	TRBJ1-6	.	TGTGCCAGCGCAGGGTATAATTCACCCCTCCACTTT	CASAGYNSPLHF
TRBV18	.	TRBJ1-1	.	TGTGCCAGCTCACCACAGACAGCCAGTGAAGCTTTCTTT	CASSPQTASEAFF
TRBV5-1	few	TRBJ1-5	.	TGCGCCAGCAGCTTAGGTCACCCTAGCAATCAGCCCCAGCATTTT	CASSLGHPSNQPQHF
TRBV19	.	TRBJ1-5	.	TGTGCCAGTAGTATAGCTGGCGGTCAGCCCCAGCATTTT	CASSIAGGQPQHF
TRBV12-2	few	TRBJ2-3	.	TGTGCAAGTCGCTTGCGCAAGGACAGGGGGGGAACAGATACGCAGTATTTT	CASRLRKDRGGTDTQYF
TRBV28	.	TRBJ2-6	.	TGTGCCACCTTAACACAGGGAGGCTCTGGGGCCAACGTCCTGACTTTC	CATLTQGGSGANVLTF
TRBV11-2	.	TRBJ1-3	TRBD1	TGTGCCAGCAGCTCTATACAGGGGGCACGTGGAAACACCATATATTTT	CASSSIQGARGNTIYF
TRBV10-3	few	TRBJ1-4	.	TGTGCCATCAGTGAGGAAAGGGGCGGTGAAAAACTGTTTTTT	CAISEERGGEKLFF
TRBV19	.	TRBJ2-2	.	TGTGCCAGTAGTACAATAGCGCCGAACACCGGGGAGCTGTTTTTT	CASSTIAPNTGELFF
TRBV20-1	.	TRBJ2-2	TRBD2	TGCAGTGCTAGAGATCGGGCTAGCGGGAGGACAGGGGAGCTGTTTTTT	CSARDRASGRTGELFF